This T cell receptor beta chain was retrieved from a study of CD8 T cells in Susac syndrome. The individuals used as controls were healthy donors who had been matched for both age and sex. Comment on this clonotype: The junction and the germline gene differ at one end; a read error may be behind it.

Germline lookup yields CDR1 MGHRA and CDR2 YSYEKL. This CDR3 region has 15 residues. RNA in amounts of 0.5 to 1 ug was reverse transcribed with random hexamers. Amplification of TCR beta CDR3 used immunoSEQ multiplex PCR across 54 Vbeta and 13 Jbeta. TCRdb called the immunoSEQ multiplex PCR reads again in MiXCR, with one record for every CDR3 protein. Of approximately 90,000 distinct CDR3 sequences listed, approximately 95% were seen once; the top ten hold about 0.32%. The source material was CD8+ T cells from PBMCs. The receptor was isolated from a human donor in good health. V gene TRBV4-1 combines with J gene TRBJ1-1; 8 bases line up with TRBD1. CDR3 loop: CASSQGGTGNTEAFF. DNA for the CDR3: TGCGCCAGCAGTCAAGGGGGGACAGGGAACACTGAAGCTTTCTTT.